The source of this TCR beta chain is a study of blood T cell repertoires in COVID-19. Only in-frame clones appear in the TCRdb table, and some are missing; sequencing was by immunoSEQ multiplex PCR. Found here are 300,000 to 400,000 clones, around 90% of them singletons; the top ten hold roughly 3.4%. The V gene lost 0 bases and the J gene lost 0 bases, with 8 bases spanning the gap. CDR1 and CDR2 (germline): MNHNY, SVGAGI (reference sequence). The CDR3 runs 15 residues. Sequencing used peripheral blood. The gene calls are TRBV6-6 and TRBJ1-2; a weak D match, TRBD1 (5 bases). The origin of this receptor is a woman younger than 30 who had recovered from COVID-19. The CDR3 reads CASSYSGGANYGYTF. In DNA, the CDR3 is TGTGCCAGCAGTTACTCGGGGGGGGCTAACTATGGCTACACCTTC.